This is a list of T cell receptor beta chains from one sample in a study of beta chain features in type 1 diabetes. Only in-frame clones appear in the TCRdb table, and some are missing; sequencing was by immunoSEQ multiplex PCR. This table has over 650,000 clones, 11% to 15% appearing once. The sequenced material came from naive CD4+ T cells from blood. Source of these receptors: a man younger than 35 with type 1 diabetes. Both conserved end residues are part of each CDR3. A D gene is named only where the DNA matches it firmly. Size tells how often a clone was seen (once, few, many) or the class of an expanded clone, and some rows leave it out.

abundance	v_gene	j_gene	d_gene	CDR3aa	CDR3nt
-	TRBV5-4	TRBJ1-2	TRBD1	CASSPGQGNYGYTF	TGTGCCAGCAGCCCCGGACAGGGGAACTATGGCTACACCTTC
-	TRBV9	TRBJ1-1	TRBD1	CASSVDVRQGSHTEAFF	TGTGCCAGCAGCGTAGACGTACGACAGGGATCGCACACTGAAGCTTTCTTT
-	TRBV27	TRBJ1-2	TRBD1	CASSLGTDPFGYTF	TGTGCCAGCAGTTTAGGGACAGATCCTTTTGGCTACACCTTC
few	TRBV2	TRBJ2-5	-	CASSGRDGGQETQYF	TGTGCCAGCAGTGGTCGGGACGGGGGACAAGAGACCCAGTACTTC
-	TRBV25-1	TRBJ1-1	-	CASSEYAARGNTEAFF	TGTGCCAGCAGTGAATACGCAGCCCGCGGGAACACTGAAGCTTTCTTT
-	TRBV30	TRBJ1-1	-	CAWSVLNTEAFF	TGTGCCTGGAGTGTGCTGAACACTGAAGCTTTCTTT
-	TRBV4-1	TRBJ2-2	-	CASSLSTRDTGELFF	TGCGCCAGCAGCCTGAGCACCAGGGACACCGGGGAGCTGTTTTTT
few	TRBV5-1	TRBJ2-2	TRBD2	CASSLANGRVQTGELFF	TGCGCCAGCAGCTTGGCCAATGGGAGGGTACAGACCGGGGAGCTGTTTTTT
-	TRBV2	TRBJ1-1	-	CASSELSVGTEAFF	TGTGCCAGCAGTGAATTGTCAGTCGGCACTGAAGCTTTCTTT
few	TRBV5-1	TRBJ2-7	TRBD1	CASSSGQGAWWEQYF	TGCGCCAGCAGCTCCGGACAGGGGGCTTGGTGGGAGCAGTACTTC
-	TRBV9	TRBJ2-7	-	CASSVEAPGSSYEQYF	TGTGCCAGCAGCGTAGAGGCTCCCGGTAGTTCCTACGAGCAGTACTTC
-	TRBV30	TRBJ1-2	-	CAWRASAGYTF	TGTGCCTGGAGGGCTTCTGCTGGCTACACCTTC
-	TRBV5-1	TRBJ2-6	-	CASREGYSGANVLTF	TGCGCCAGCCGTGAGGGTTACTCTGGGGCCAACGTCCTGACTTTC
few	TRBV13	TRBJ1-1	-	CASSQTDINTEAFF	TGTGCCAGCAGCCAAACAGACATCAACACTGAAGCTTTCTTT
-	TRBV30	TRBJ2-6	-	CAWSSNRRSGANVLTF	TGTGCCTGGAGTTCGAACAGGCGCTCTGGGGCCAACGTCCTGACTTTC
once	TRBV7-9	TRBJ1-2	TRBD1	CASSKTHSGTGYFFGYTF	TGTGCCAGCAGCAAGACTCATTCCGGGACAGGTTACTTTTTCGGCTACACCTTC
few	TRBV30	TRBJ2-1	-	CAWSEYNEQFF	TGTGCCTGGAGTGAGTACAATGAGCAGTTCTTC
-	TRBV5-1	TRBJ1-1	TRBD1	CASSGGDRGRGTEAFF	TGCGCCAGCAGCGGAGGAGACAGGGGGCGCGGGACTGAAGCTTTCTTT
few	TRBV4-1	TRBJ2-3	TRBD1	CASSQDRGQGDTQYF	TGCGCCAGCAGCCAGGACAGGGGGCAGGGAGATACGCAGTATTTT
-	TRBV2	TRBJ1-2	TRBD1	CASREQGAVGYTF	TGTGCCAGCAGGGAACAGGGGGCTGTCGGCTACACCTTC
few	TRBV2	TRBJ2-1	-	CASRISGTFYNEQFF	TGTGCCAGCAGGATATCCGGAACTTTTTACAATGAGCAGTTCTTC
-	TRBV4-1	TRBJ2-7	-	CASSHGRLGSYEQYF	TGCGCCAGCAGCCACGGAAGGCTGGGCTCCTACGAGCAGTACTTC
-	TRBV30	TRBJ2-5	-	CAWSFPGLRETQYF	TGTGCCTGGAGTTTCCCCGGGCTGAGGGAGACCCAGTACTTC